These 28 T cell receptor beta chains originate from one sample sequenced in a study of OX40 agonist ivuxolimab in advanced cancers. The assay was immunoSEQ multiplex PCR, and TCRdb's table has in-frame clones only and misses some. This sample yields about 120,000 clones, of which approximately 92% are seen a single time; approximately 0.55% belongs to the top ten. The sequencing here drew on CD4+ or CD8+ T cells sorted from blood, taken in a trial of the OX40 agonist ivuxolimab. These receptor sequences come from an adult with an advanced solid tumor such as melanoma, head and neck, liver or kidney cancer.

This chain connects TRBV2 to TRBJ1-1; unclear D gene. Germline values: CDR1 SNHLY, CDR2 FYNNEI. The CDR3 extends over 14 amino acids. Trimming removed 5 bases at V and 2 bases at J, with 12 bases between. This CDR3 reads CASSWQTANTEAFF. CDR3 nucleotides: TGTGCCAGCAGTTGGCAGACGGCCAACACTGAAGCTTTCTTT.

V is TRBV7-8 and J is TRBJ2-7; D is perhaps TRBD2 (7 bases). Germline assignment: CDR1 SGHVS and CDR2 FQNEAQ. The CDR3 is 14 residues long. The V end was cut by 0 bases, the J end by 6 bases, with 12 bases between. For the CDR3, the DNA is TGTGCCAGCAGCTTAGCCGGGGGGCGGGGCGAGCAGTACTTC. Residues: CASSLAGGRGEQYF.

This chain uses TRBV29-1 with TRBJ1-2; maybe TRBD1 (5 bases). The CDR3 spans 14 residues. Trimming cost V 7 bases and J 1 base, with 16 bases left between them. Germline values: CDR1 SQVTM, CDR2 ANQGSEA. The CDR3 region has the DNA TGCAGCGCCGGGACCGGAACCCTTAACTATGGCTACACCTTC. This sequence encodes CSAGTGTLNYGYTF.

V is TRBV10-3 and J is TRBJ1-6; 8 bases fit TRBD1. Trimming removed 0 bases from V and 14 bases from J; junction bases left unmatched: 12. The CDR3 contains 16 residues. Looked up from germline, CDR1 is ENHRY and CDR2 is SYGVKD. The CDR3 reads CAISESMTGAVWALHF. In nucleotides, the CDR3 is TGTGCCATCAGTGAGTCTATGACAGGGGCCGTCTGGGCCCTCCACTTT.

The table lists this clone with a few counts. The chain has TRBV18 and TRBJ1-2; D ambiguous. The CDR3 is 14 amino acids. Germline V gene data show CDR1 as KGHSH and CDR2 as LQKENI. V dropped 3 bases and J dropped 3 bases, with 11 bases sitting between them. Here the CDR3 reads CASSPSSGDYGYTF. CDR3 DNA: TGTGCCAGCTCACCTTCTAGCGGAGACTATGGCTACACCTTC.

This chain uses TRBV4-2 with TRBJ1-2; D unresolved. Trimming removed 2 bases from V and 6 bases from J, with 10 bases in between. This CDR3 is 13 amino acids long. CDR1 is LGHNA and CDR2 is YNFKEQ in the germline V gene. The CDR3 loop reads CASSQRGQDGYTF. The DNA for the CDR3 is TGTGCCAGCAGCCAACGCGGGCAGGATGGCTACACCTTC.

The chain uses TRBV6-5 and TRBJ1-2; 11 bases map to TRBD1. The CDR3 is 16 amino acids. CDR1 and CDR2 (germline): MNHEY, SVGAGI. V dropped 0 bases and J dropped 3; count of bases not matched to a gene: 3. The CDR3 sequence is CASSYSAGQGDYGYTF. CDR3 in DNA: TGTGCCAGCAGTTACTCCGCGGGACAGGGGGACTATGGCTACACCTTC.

V and J are TRBV9 and TRBJ2-1; possible D gene TRBD2, 6 bases. V was clipped by 2 bases and J by 5 bases, with 11 bases between them. Germline values: CDR1 SGDLS, CDR2 YYNGEE. CDR3 length: 14 amino acids. The CDR3 sequence: CASSVRGIDNEQFF. DNA of the CDR3: TGTGCCAGCAGCGTCCGGGGGATAGACAATGAGCAGTTCTTC.

This sequence joins TRBV28 and TRBJ1-2, with TRBD1 identical over 7 bases. The CDR3 loop spans 14 amino acids. In germline, CDR1 is MDHEN, CDR2 SYDVKM. Trimming removed 4 bases from V and 4 bases from J; junction bases left unmatched: 6. The CDR3 coding sequence is TGTGCCAGCAGTTCCTCGGACAGGACCTATGGCTACACCTTC. This encodes CASSSSDRTYGYTF.

The V gene is TRBV30, the J gene TRBJ2-1, with 10 positions matching TRBD1. The germline gives CDR1 GTSNPN, CDR2 SVGIG (reference sequence). The CDR3 runs 14 residues. V trimming: 0 bases; J trimming: 9 bases; junction bases outside the gene matches: 5. Here the CDR3 reads CAWSVMTGGTEQFF. Here the CDR3 DNA reads TGTGCCTGGAGTGTAATGACAGGGGGCACTGAGCAGTTCTTC.

V is TRBV27 and J is TRBJ1-4; D is unresolved. V gave up 3 bases and J gave up 5 bases, with 10 bases separating them. Germline-derived CDR1 and CDR2 are MNHEY and SMNVEV (reference sequence). The length of the CDR3 is 14 residues. CDR3 sequence (DNA): TGTGCCAGCAGTTTTTGGGGAGGGAATGAAAAACTGTTTTTT. This codes for CASSFWGGNEKLFF.

The chain has TRBV19 and TRBJ2-7; 12 bases fit TRBD2. This CDR3 is 15 amino acids long. Per the germline V gene, CDR1 is LNHDA and CDR2 is SQIVND (reference sequence). Germline trimming cut 1 base from V and 2 bases from J; bases unmatched to any gene: 0. The CDR3 region is CASSIGTSGAYEQYF. CDR3 DNA sequence: TGTGCCAGTAGTATAGGGACTAGCGGGGCCTACGAGCAGTACTTC.

Details on this clone: The sample has other DNA sequences that encode this CDR3 too. The chain joins TRBV7-3 to TRBJ2-2; D remains unclear. CDR3 length equals 12 residues. Trimming left V 1 base short and J 6 bases short, with 3 bases between. Germline CDR1 and CDR2: SGHTA and FQGTGA. The chain's CDR3 is CASSLSAGELFF. The CDR3 coding sequence is TGTGCCAGCAGCTTAAGCGCCGGGGAGCTGTTTTTT.

The chain combines TRBV7-3 with TRBJ2-5; possibly TRBD2 for D (6 bases). The CDR3 sequence is 15 residues long. CDR1 and CDR2 (germline): SGHTA, FQGTGA. Trimming stripped 0 bases from V and 5 bases from J, with 13 bases between. The CDR3: CASSLTAGTSETQYF. The CDR3 bases are TGTGCCAGCAGCTTAACCGCGGGGACGAGCGAGACCCAGTACTTC. Using reference TRBV7-3 and TRBJ2-5 for the parts outside the CDR3, the full variable domain is GAGVSQTPSNKVTEKGKYVELRCDPISGHTALYWYRQSLGQGPEFLIYFQGTGAADDSGLPNDRFFAVRPEGSVSTLKIQRTERGDSAVYLCASSLTAGTSETQYFGPGTRLLVL.

J is TRBJ2-7 and V is TRBV7-9, with D tentatively TRBD2 (5 bases). This CDR3 comprises 14 residues. Trimming cost V 1 base and J 0 bases, with 7 bases left between them. Looked up from germline, CDR1 is SEHNR and CDR2 is FQNEAQ (reference sequence). The CDR3: CASSLDTSSYEQYF. The CDR3 region has the DNA TGTGCCAGCAGCTTAGATACTAGCTCCTACGAGCAGTACTTC.

V gene TRBV27 combines with J gene TRBJ1-4, with no clear D. V lost 5 bases to trimming and J lost 6 bases, with 16 bases between them. CDR1 and CDR2 from the germline V gene are MNHEY and SMNVEV (reference sequence). The CDR3 totals 15 residues. The CDR3 protein is CASSTSLTNYEKLFF. The CDR3, as DNA: TGTGCCAGCAGTACCTCCCTGACGAACTATGAAAAACTGTTTTTT.

The chain links TRBV7-2 to TRBJ2-5, with a possible D match to TRBD1 (6 bases). Germline CDR1 SGHTA, CDR2 FQGNSA. The CDR3 contains 14 residues. V was clipped by 5 bases and J by 4 bases, with 14 bases between them. The CDR3 DNA sequence: TGTGCCAGCAGCATCAACAGGGTTTCAGAGACCCAGTACTTC. Encoded protein: CASSINRVSETQYF.

The J gene is TRBJ1-2, the V gene TRBV6-5; TRBD1 agrees at 7 bases. CDR1 and CDR2 from the germline V gene are MNHEY and SVGAGI. The CDR3 length is 13 residues. J gave up 4 bases and V 6 bases, and 5 bases lay outside the gene matches. CDR3 loop: CASRHPGGYGYTF. The CDR3, as DNA: TGTGCCAGCAGACACCCAGGGGGCTATGGCTACACCTTC.

The chain carries TRBV2 and TRBJ1-1, with a possible D match to TRBD1 (6 bases). Germline loops: CDR1 SNHLY, CDR2 FYNNEI. Trimming stripped 3 bases from V and 3 bases from J, with 11 bases between. The CDR3 covers 14 residues. Here the CDR3 DNA reads TGTGCCAGCAGTGATCAGGGGCGGGACACTGAAGCTTTCTTT. Amino acids: CASSDQGRDTEAFF.

The chain carries TRBV7-2 and TRBJ2-7; D unresolved. V shed 4 bases and J shed 7 bases, with 11 bases lying between them. This CDR3 spans 12 amino acids. CDR1 SGHTA and CDR2 FQGNSA come from the germline V gene. CDR3 DNA sequence: TGTGCCAGCAGCTACTCCGGACGAGAGCAGTACTTC. Its protein product is CASSYSGREQYF.

V gene TRBV11-2 combines with J gene TRBJ1-1; D call uncertain. This CDR3 spans 14 amino acids. Per germline, CDR1 SGHAT and CDR2 FQNNGV. V dropped 5 bases and J dropped 0 bases, with 10 bases sitting between them. CDR3 sequence (DNA): TGTGCCAGCAGCGGAAGGGATTTGAACACTGAAGCTTTCTTT. Translation: CASSGRDLNTEAFF. The variable domain in full, with the rest retrieved from reference TRBV11-2 and TRBJ1-1, is EAGVAQSPRYKIIEKRQSVAFWCNPISGHATLYWYQQILGQGPKLLIQFQNNGVVDDSQLPKDRFSAERLKGVDSTLKIQPAKLEDSAVYLCASSGRDLNTEAFFGQGTRLTVV.

V gene TRBV5-6 combines with J gene TRBJ2-3; D is tentatively TRBD1 or TRBD2 (6 bases each). The V gene's germline CDR1 is SGHDT and CDR2 YYEEEE. V was pared by 4 bases and J by 6 bases, with 18 bases between. The CDR3 extends over 15 amino acids. In DNA, the CDR3 is TGTGCCAGCAGCCTCGCGGGCCCCGGGGGCGATACGCAGTATTTT. Translating it yields CASSLAGPGGDTQYF.

The chain combines TRBV10-3 with TRBJ1-1, with D possibly TRBD1 on 6 matching bases. The germline V and J ends were trimmed by 8 bases and 9 bases, with 10 bases remaining between them. This CDR3 comprises 10 residues. The germline gives CDR1 ENHRY, CDR2 SYGVKD. CDR3 sequence: CAIGTSKAFF. CDR3 nucleotide sequence: TGTGCCATCGGGACATCCAAAGCTTTCTTT.

This clone showed up just once. CDR3 nucleotide sequence: TGTGCCAGCAGCTACAGGGTTGACTATGGCTACACCTTC. This translates into CASSYRVDYGYTF. The chain joins TRBV7-8 to TRBJ1-2, with D possibly matching TRBD1 (6 bases). Germline V gene sequence: CDR1 SGHVS, CDR2 FQNEAQ. V was cut by 4 bases and J by 3 bases, with 9 bases left in between. The CDR3 has 13 amino acids. The entire variable domain, with the rest obtained from reference TRBV7-8 and TRBJ1-2, is as follows: GAGVSQSPRYKVAKRGQDVALRCDPISGHVSLFWYQQALGQGPEFLTYFQNEAQLDKSGLPSDRFFAERPEGSVSTLKIQRTQQEDSAVYLCASSYRVDYGYTFGSGTRLTVV.

The rearrangement links TRBV30 to TRBJ2-2, with D possibly matching TRBD1 (6 bases). CDR3 length equals 14 residues. CDR1 is GTSNPN and CDR2 is SVGIG in the germline V gene (reference sequence). The CDR3, as DNA: TGTGGTCGAGCCGGGACAACGAACACCGGGGAGCTGTTTTTT. It specifies CGRAGTTNTGELFF.

This chain joins TRBV7-9 and TRBJ2-5, with a tentative D call TRBD2 (5 bases). The CDR3 consists of 13 residues. Germline CDR1 and CDR2: SEHNR and FQNEAQ (reference sequence). Trimming shortened V by 2 bases and J by 5 bases, and 9 bases separated the two germline ends. The CDR3 sequence is CASSLSGLETQYF. DNA for the CDR3: TGTGCCAGCAGCTTAAGCGGCCTTGAGACCCAGTACTTC.

The gene calls are TRBV11-3 and TRBJ2-1, with 13 bases matching TRBD2. J lost 9 bases, V lost 1 base, and 3 bases had no gene match. In germline, CDR1 is SGHNT, CDR2 YENEEA. CDR3 length: 15 residues. The CDR3 nucleotides are TGTGCCAGCAGCTTAGGGACTAGCGGGGGTGGTGAGCAGTTCTTC. It yields the protein CASSLGTSGGGEQFF.

The J gene is TRBJ1-6, the V gene TRBV19, with D perhaps matching TRBD1 (5 bases). The V end was cut by 5 bases, the J end by 9 bases, with 14 bases between. Per germline, CDR1 LNHDA and CDR2 SQIVND (reference sequence). This CDR3 region has 14 residues. Here the CDR3 DNA reads TGTGCCAGTAGTCGGGACTTTGCCCCTTCACCCCTCCACTTT. Translated: CASSRDFAPSPLHF.